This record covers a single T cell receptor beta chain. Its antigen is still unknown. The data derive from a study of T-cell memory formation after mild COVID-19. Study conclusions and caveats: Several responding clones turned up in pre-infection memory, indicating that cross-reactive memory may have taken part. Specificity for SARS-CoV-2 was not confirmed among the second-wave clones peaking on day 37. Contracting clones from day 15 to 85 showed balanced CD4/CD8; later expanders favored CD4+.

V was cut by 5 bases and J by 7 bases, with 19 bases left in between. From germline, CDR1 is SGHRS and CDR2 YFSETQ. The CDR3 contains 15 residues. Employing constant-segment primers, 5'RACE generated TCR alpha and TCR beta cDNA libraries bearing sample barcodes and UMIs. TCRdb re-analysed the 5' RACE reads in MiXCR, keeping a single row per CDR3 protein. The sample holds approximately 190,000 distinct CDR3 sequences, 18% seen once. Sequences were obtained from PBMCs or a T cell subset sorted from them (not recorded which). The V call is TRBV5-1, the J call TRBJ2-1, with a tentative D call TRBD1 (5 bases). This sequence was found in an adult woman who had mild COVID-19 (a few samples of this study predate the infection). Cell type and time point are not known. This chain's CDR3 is CASSFDSTRLNEQFF. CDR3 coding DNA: TGCGCCAGCAGTTTTGACAGCACGCGCCTGAATGAGCAGTTCTTC.